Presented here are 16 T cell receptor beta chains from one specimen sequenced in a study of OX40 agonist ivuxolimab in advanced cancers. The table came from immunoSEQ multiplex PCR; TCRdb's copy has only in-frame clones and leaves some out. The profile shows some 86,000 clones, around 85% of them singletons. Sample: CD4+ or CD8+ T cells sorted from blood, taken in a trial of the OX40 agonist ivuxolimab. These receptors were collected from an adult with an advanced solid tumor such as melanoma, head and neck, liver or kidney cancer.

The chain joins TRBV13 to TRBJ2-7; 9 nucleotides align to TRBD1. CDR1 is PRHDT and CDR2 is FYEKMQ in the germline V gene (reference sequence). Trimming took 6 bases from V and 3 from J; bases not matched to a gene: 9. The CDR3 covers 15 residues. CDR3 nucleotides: TGTGCCAGCAGTCTCGGACAGGGGATAAACTACGAGCAGTACTTC. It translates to CASSLGQGINYEQYF.

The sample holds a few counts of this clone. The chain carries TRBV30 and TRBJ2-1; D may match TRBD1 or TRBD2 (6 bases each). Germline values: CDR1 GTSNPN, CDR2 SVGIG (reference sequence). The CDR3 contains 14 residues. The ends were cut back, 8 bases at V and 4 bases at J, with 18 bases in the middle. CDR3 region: CALSGGGMYNEQFF. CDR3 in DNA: TGTGCCCTTAGCGGAGGGGGGATGTACAATGAGCAGTTCTTC.

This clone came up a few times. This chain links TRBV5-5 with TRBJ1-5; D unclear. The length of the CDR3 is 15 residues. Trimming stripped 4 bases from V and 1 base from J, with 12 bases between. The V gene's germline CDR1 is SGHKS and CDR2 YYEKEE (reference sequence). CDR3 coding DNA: TGTGCCAGCAGCCGGACGGGAGGGAGCAATCAGCCCCAGCATTTT. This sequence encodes CASSRTGGSNQPQHF.

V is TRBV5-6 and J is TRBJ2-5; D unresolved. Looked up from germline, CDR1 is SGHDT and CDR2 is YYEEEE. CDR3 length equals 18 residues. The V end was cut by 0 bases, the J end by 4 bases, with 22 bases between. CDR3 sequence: CASSLEQSISRKLETQYF. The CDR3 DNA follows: TGTGCCAGCAGCTTGGAACAGAGCATTTCACGTAAATTAGAGACCCAGTACTTC.

The CDR3 loop reads CASSLRSANTEAFF. The CDR3 DNA sequence: TGTGCCAGCAGTTTACGGTCAGCCAACACTGAAGCTTTCTTT. The J gene is TRBJ1-1, the V gene TRBV28; no firm D call. Per the germline V gene, CDR1 is MDHEN and CDR2 is SYDVKM. The CDR3 consists of 14 residues. Trimming left V 2 bases short and J 2 bases short, with 9 bases between.

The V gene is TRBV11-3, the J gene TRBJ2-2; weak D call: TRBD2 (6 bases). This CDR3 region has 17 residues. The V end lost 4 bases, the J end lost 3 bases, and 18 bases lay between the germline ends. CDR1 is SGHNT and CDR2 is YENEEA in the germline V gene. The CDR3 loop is CASSYGTHNRHTGELFF. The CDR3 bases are TGTGCCAGCAGCTATGGGACTCATAACCGTCACACCGGGGAGCTGTTTTTT.

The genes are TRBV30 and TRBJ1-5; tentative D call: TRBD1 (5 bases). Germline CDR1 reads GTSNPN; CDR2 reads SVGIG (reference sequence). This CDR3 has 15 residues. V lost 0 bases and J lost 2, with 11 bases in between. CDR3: CAWSVRGHGNQPQHF. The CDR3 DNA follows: TGTGCCTGGAGTGTACGAGGACATGGCAATCAGCCCCAGCATTTT.

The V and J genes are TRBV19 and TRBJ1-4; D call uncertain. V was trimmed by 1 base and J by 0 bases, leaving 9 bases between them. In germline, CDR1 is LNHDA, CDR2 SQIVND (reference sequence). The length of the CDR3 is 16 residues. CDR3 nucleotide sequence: TGTGCCAGTAGTATAGTCTCACAGTCAACTAATGAAAAACTGTTTTTT. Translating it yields CASSIVSQSTNEKLFF. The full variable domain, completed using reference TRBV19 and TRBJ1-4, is DGGITQSPKYLFRKEGQNVTLSCEQNLNHDAMYWYRQDPGQGLRLIYYSQIVNDFQKGDIAEGYSVSREKKESFPLTVTSAQKNPTAFYLCASSIVSQSTNEKLFFGSGTQLSVL.

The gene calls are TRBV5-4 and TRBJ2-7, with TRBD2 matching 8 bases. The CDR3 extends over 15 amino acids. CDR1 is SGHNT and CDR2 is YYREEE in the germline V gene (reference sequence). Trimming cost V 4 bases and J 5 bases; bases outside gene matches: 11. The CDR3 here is CASSRGGTTPDEQYF. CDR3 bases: TGTGCCAGCAGCCGGGGGGGGACTACGCCTGACGAGCAGTACTTC.

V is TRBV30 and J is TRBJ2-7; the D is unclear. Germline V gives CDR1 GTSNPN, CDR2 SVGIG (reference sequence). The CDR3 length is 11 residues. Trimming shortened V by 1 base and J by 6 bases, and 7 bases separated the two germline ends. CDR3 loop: CAWSDSFEQYF. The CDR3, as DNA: TGTGCCTGGAGTGATTCGTTCGAGCAGTACTTC.

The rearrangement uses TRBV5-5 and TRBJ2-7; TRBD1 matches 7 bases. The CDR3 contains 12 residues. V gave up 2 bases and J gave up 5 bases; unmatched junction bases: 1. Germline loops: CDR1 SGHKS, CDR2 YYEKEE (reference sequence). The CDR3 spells CASSFGTDEQYF. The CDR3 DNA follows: TGTGCCAGCAGCTTTGGGACAGACGAGCAGTACTTC.

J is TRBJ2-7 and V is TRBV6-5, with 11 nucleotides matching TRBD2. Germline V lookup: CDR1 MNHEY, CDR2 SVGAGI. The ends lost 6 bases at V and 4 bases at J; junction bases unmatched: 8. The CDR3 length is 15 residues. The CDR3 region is CASRPLIAGGYEQYF. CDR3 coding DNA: TGTGCCAGCAGACCACTAATAGCGGGAGGGTACGAGCAGTACTTC.

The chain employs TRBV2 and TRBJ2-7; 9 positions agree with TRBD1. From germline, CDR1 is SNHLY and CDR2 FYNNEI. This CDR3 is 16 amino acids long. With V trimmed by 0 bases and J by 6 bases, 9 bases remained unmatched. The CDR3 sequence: CASSEAHPGTGSEQYF. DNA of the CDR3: TGTGCCAGCAGTGAAGCGCACCCCGGGACAGGGTCCGAGCAGTACTTC.

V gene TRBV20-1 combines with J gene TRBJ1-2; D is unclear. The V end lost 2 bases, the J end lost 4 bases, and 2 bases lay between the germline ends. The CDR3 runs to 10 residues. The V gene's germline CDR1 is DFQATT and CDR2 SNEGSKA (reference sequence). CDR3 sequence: CSARSYGYTF. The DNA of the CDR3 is TGCAGTGCTAGAAGCTATGGCTACACCTTC.

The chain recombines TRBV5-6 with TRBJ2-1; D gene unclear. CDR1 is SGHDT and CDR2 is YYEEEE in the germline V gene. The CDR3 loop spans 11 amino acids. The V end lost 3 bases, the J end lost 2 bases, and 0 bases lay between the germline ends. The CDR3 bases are TGTGCCAGCAGCTCCTACAATGAGCAGTTCTTC. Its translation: CASSSYNEQFF. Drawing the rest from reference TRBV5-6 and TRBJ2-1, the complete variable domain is DAGVTQSPTHLIKTRGQQVTLRCSPKSGHDTVSWYQQALGQGPQFIFQYYEEEERQRGNFPDRFSGHQFPNYSSELNVNALLLGDSALYLCASSSYNEQFFGPGTRLTVL.

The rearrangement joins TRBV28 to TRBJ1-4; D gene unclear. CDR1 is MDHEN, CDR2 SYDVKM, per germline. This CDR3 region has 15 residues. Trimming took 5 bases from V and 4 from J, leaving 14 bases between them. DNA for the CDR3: TGTGCCAGCAGTCTTCGGAAGGAGATTAATGAAAAACTGTTTTTT. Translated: CASSLRKEINEKLFF.